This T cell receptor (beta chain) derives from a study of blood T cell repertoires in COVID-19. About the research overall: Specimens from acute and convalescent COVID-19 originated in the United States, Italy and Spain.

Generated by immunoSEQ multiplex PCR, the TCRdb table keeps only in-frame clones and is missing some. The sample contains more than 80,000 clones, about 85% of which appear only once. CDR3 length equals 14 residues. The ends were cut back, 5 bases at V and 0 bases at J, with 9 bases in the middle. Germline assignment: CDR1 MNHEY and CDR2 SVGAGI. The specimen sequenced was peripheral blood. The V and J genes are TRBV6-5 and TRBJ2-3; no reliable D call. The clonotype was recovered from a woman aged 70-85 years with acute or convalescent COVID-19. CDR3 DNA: TGTGCCAGCAGTCGTATAACTAGCACAGATACGCAGTATTTT. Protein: CASSRITSTDTQYF.